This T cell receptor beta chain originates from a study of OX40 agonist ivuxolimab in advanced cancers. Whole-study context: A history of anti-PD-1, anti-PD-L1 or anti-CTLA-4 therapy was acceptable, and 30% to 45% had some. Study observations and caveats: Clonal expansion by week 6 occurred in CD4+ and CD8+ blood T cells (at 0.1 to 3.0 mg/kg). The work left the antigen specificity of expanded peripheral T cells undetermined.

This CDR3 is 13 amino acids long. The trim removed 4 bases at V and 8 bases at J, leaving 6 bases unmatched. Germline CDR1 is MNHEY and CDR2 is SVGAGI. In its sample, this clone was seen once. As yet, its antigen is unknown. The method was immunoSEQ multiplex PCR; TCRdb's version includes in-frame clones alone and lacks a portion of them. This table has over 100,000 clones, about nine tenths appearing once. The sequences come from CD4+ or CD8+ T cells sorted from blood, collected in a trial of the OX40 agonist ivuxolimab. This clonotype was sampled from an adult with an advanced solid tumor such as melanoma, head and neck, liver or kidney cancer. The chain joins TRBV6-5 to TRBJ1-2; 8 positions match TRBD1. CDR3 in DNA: TGTGCCAGCAGTTTGACAGGGGATGAAGGCTACACCTTC. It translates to CASSLTGDEGYTF.